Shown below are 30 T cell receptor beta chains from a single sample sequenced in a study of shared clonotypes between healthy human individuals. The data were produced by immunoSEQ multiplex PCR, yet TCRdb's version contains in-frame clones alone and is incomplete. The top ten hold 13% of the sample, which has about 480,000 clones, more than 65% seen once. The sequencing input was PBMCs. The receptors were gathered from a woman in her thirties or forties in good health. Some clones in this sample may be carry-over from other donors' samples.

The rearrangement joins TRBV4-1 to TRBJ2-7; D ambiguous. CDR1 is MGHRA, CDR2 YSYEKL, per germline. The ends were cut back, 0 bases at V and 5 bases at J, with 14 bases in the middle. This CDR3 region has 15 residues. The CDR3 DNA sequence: TGCGCCAGCAGCCAAGAGGTTCGAGGATTGGACGAGCAGTACTTC. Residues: CASSQEVRGLDEQYF.

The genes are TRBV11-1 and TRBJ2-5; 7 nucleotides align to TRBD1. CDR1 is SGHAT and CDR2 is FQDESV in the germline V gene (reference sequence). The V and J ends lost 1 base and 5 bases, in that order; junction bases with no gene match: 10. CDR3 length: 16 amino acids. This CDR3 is CASSLDLGQGEETQYF. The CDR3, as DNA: TGTGCCAGCAGCTTAGACCTCGGGCAGGGGGAGGAGACCCAGTACTTC.

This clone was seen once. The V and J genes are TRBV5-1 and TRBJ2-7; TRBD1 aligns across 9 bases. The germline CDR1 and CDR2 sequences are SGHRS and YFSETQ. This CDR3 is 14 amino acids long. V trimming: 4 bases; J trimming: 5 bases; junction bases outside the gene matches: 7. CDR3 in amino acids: CASSRTGELNEQYF. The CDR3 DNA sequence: TGCGCCAGCAGCCGGACAGGGGAACTTAACGAGCAGTACTTC.

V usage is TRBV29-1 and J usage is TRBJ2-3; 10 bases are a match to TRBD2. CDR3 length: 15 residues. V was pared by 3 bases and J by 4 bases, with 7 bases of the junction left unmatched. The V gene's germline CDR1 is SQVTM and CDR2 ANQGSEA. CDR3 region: CSVDEASGSADTQYF. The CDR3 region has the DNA TGCAGCGTTGATGAGGCTAGCGGGAGTGCAGATACGCAGTATTTT.

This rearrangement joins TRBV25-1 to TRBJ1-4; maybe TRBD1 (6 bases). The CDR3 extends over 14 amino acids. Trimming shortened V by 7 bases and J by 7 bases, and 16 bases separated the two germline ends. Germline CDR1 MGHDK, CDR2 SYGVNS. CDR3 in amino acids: CASTPPGAGEKLFF. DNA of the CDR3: TGTGCCAGCACCCCGCCGGGGGCTGGTGAAAAACTGTTTTTT.

CDR3 coding DNA: TGCGCCAGCAGCCAAACAGGGATTATGGACACTGAAGCTTTCTTT. It is translated as CASSQTGIMDTEAFF. The chain links TRBV4-1 to TRBJ1-1; tentative D call: TRBD1 (6 bases). The CDR3 loop spans 15 amino acids. Per germline, CDR1 MGHRA and CDR2 YSYEKL. With 2 bases removed from V and 3 bases from J, the gap between germline ends came to 13 bases.

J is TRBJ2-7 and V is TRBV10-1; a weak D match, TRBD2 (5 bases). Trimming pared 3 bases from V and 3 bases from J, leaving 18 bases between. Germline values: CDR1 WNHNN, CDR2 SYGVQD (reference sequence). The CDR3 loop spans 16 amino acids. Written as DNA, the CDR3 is TGCGCCAGCAGTGAAAAGTGGGAGTGGGTCCACTACGAGCAGTACTTC. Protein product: CASSEKWEWVHYEQYF.

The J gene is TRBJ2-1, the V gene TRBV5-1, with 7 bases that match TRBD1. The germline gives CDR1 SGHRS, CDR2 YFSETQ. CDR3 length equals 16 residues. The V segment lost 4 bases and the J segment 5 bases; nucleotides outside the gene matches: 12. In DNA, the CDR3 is TGCGCCAGCAGCCCCCCCGTAGGGGGCCCTAACAATGAGCAGTTCTTC. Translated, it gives CASSPPVGGPNNEQFF. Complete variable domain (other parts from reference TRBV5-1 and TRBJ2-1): KAGVTQTPRYLIKTRGQQVTLSCSPISGHRSVSWYQQTPGQGLQFLFEYFSETQRNKGNFPGRFSGRQFSNSRSEMNVSTLELGDSALYLCASSPPVGGPNNEQFFGPGTRLTVL.

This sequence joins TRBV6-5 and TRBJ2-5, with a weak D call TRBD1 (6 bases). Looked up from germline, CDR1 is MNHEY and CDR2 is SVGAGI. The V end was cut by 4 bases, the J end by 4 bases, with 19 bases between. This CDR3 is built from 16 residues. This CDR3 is CASSFVGGAYGETQYF. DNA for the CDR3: TGTGCCAGCAGTTTTGTTGGGGGCGCTTACGGAGAGACCCAGTACTTC.

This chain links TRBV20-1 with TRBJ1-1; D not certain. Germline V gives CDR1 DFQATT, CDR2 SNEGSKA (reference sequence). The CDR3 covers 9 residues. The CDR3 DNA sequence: TGCACGTACGGCACTGAAGCTTTCTTT. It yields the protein CTYGTEAFF.

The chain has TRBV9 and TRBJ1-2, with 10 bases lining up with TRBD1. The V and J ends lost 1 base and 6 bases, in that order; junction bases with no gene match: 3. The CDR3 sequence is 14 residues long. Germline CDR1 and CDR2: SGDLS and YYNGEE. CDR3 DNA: TGTGCCAGCAGCGTAAGACAGGGGGCTAATGGCTACACCTTC. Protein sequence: CASSVRQGANGYTF.

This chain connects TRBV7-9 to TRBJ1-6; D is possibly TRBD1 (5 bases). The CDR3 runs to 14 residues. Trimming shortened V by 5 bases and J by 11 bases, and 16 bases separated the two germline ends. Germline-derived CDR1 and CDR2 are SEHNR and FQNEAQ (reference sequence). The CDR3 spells CASSPGTPAPPLHF. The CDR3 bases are TGTGCCAGCAGCCCCGGGACGCCAGCCCCACCCCTCCACTTT.

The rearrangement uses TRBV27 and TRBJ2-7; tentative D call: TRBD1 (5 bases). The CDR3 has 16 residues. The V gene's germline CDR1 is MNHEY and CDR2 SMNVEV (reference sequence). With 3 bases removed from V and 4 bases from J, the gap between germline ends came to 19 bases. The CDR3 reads CASSLKGHPSGYEQYF. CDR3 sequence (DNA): TGTGCCAGCAGTTTGAAGGGGCATCCGAGTGGATACGAGCAGTACTTC.

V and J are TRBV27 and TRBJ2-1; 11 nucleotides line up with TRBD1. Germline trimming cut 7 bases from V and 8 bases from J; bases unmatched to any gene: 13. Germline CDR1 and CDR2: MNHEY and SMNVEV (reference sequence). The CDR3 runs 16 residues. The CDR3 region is CASTPRGQGGADEQFF. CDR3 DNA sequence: TGTGCCAGCACCCCACGGGGACAGGGGGGTGCGGATGAGCAGTTCTTC.

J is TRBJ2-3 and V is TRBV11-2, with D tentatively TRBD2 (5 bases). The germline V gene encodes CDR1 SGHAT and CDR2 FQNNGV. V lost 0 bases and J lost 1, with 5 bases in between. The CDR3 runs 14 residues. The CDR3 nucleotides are TGTGCCAGCAGCTTAGACGGGGGCACAGATACGCAGTATTTT. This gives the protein CASSLDGGTDTQYF.

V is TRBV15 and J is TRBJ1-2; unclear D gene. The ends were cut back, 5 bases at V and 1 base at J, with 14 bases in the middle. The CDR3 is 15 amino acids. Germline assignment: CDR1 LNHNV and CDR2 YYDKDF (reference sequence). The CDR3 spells CATSVGSRLNYGYTF. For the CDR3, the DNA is TGTGCCACCAGCGTCGGATCAAGACTTAACTATGGCTACACCTTC.

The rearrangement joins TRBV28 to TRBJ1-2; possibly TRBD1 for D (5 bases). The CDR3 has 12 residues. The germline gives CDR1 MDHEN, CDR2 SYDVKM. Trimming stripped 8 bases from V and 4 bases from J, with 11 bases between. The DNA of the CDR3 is TGTGCCAGCGAAGGGGACCGCTATGGCTACACCTTC. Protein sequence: CASEGDRYGYTF.

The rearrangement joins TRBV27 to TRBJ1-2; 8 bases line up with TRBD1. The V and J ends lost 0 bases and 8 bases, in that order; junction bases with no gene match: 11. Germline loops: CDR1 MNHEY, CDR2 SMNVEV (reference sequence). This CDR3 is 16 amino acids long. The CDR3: CASSLSYTGGVEGYTF. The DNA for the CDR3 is TGTGCCAGCAGTTTATCGTACACAGGGGGAGTTGAAGGCTACACCTTC.

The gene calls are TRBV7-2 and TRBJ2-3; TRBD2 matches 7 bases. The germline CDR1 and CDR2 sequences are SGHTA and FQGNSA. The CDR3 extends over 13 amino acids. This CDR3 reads CANGAGGTDTQYF. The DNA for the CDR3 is TGTGCAAACGGGGCGGGAGGCACAGATACGCAGTATTTT. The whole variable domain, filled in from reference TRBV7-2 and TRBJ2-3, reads GAGVSQSPSNKVTEKGKDVELRCDPISGHTALYWYRQSLGQGLEFLIYFQGNSAPDKSGLPSDRFSAERTGGSVSTLTIQRTQQEDSAVYLCANGAGGTDTQYFGPGTRLTVL.

The CDR3 region has the DNA TGTGCCACCAGCAGTCCCGGGACGGACACTACGAACACCGGGGAGCTGTTTTTT. Encoded protein: CATSSPGTDTTNTGELFF. The gene calls are TRBV15 and TRBJ2-2; D is tentatively TRBD1 or TRBD2 (5 bases each). The CDR3 runs 18 residues. Germline V gene data show CDR1 as LNHNV and CDR2 as YYDKDF (reference sequence). The germline V and J ends were trimmed by 3 bases and 0 bases, with 17 bases remaining between them.

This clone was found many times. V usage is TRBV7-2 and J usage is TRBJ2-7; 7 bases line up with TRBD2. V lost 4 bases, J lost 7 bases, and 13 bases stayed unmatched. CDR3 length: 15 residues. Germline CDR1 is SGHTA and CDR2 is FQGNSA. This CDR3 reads CASSSDGTMVGEQYF. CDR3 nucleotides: TGTGCCAGCAGCTCCGACGGGACTATGGTAGGAGAGCAGTACTTC.

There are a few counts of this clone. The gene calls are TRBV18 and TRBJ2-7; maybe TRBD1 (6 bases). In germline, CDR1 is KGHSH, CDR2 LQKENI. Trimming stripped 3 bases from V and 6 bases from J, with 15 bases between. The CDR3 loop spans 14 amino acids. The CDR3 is CASSPIQGPPEQYF. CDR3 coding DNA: TGTGCCAGCTCACCGATACAGGGCCCCCCCGAGCAGTACTTC.

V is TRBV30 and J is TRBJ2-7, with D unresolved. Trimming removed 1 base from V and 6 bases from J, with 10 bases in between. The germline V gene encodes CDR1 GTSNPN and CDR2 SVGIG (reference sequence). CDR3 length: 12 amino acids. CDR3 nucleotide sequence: TGTGCCTGGAGTGACACTTCTTCCGAGCAGTACTTC. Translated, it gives CAWSDTSSEQYF.

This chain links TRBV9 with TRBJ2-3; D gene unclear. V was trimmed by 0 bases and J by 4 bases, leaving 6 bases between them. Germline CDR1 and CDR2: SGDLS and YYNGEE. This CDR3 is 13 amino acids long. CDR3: CASSVAPADTQYF. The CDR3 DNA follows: TGTGCCAGCAGCGTAGCTCCGGCAGATACGCAGTATTTT.

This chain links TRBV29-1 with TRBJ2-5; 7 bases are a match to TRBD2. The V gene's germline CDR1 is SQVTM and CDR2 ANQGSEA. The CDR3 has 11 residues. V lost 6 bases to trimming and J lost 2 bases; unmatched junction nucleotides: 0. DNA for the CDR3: TGCAGCGTGCGGGGGCAAGAGACCCAGTACTTC. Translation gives CSVRGQETQYF.

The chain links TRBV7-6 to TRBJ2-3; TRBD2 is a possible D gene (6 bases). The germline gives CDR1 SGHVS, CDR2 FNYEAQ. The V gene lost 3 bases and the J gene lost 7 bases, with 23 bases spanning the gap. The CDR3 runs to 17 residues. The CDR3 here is CASSLTLSGLIRNTQYF. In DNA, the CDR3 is TGTGCCAGCAGCTTGACCCTCTCGGGACTCATCAGGAATACGCAGTATTTT. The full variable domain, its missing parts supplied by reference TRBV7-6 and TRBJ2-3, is GAGVSQSPRYKVTKRGQDVALRCDPISGHVSLYWYRQALGQGPEFLTYFNYEAQQDKSGLPNDRFSAERPEGSISTLTIQRTEQRDSAMYRCASSLTLSGLIRNTQYFGPGTRLTVL.

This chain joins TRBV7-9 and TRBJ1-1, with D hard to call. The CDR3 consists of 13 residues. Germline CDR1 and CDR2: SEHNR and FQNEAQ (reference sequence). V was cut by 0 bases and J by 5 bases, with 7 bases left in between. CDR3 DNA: TGTGCCAGCAGCTTAGCAGGGAGGACTGAAGCTTTCTTT. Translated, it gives CASSLAGRTEAFF.

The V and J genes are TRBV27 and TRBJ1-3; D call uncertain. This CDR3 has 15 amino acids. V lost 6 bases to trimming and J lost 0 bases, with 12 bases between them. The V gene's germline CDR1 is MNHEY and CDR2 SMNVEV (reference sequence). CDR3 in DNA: TGTGCCAGCAGCTTCTCGGGGAGCTCTGGAAACACCATATATTTT. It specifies CASSFSGSSGNTIYF.

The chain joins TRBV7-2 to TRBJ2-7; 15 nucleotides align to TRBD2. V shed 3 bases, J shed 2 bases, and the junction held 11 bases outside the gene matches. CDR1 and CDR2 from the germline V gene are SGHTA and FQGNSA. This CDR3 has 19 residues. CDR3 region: CASSFESGWTSGRAYEQYF. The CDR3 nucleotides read TGTGCCAGCAGCTTCGAGTCGGGATGGACTAGCGGGAGGGCCTACGAGCAGTACTTC.

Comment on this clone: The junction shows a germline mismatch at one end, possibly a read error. The CDR3 here is CLAGYYNEQFF. CDR3 nucleotides: TGTTTAGCGGGATACTACAATGAGCAGTTCTTC. The chain combines TRBV20-1 with TRBJ2-1; TRBD2 matches at 8 bases. CDR3 length: 11 amino acids. CDR1 is DFQATT and CDR2 is SNEGSKA in the germline V gene (reference sequence).